Listed below are T cell receptor beta chains from one sample, sequenced in a study of shared clonotypes between healthy human individuals. This table comes from immunoSEQ multiplex PCR, and its TCRdb copy is limited to in-frame clones, with some not included. The sample lists roughly 760,000 clones; 74% were seen once. The sequenced sample was memory CD4+ T cells sorted from blood. All receptors come from a woman aged 25 to 39 in good health. CDR3s include the opening cysteine and the closing phenylalanine or tryptophan. The order of the fields is V gene, CDR3 length, J gene, D gene, CDR3 protein. The D gene is left open where the match is weak.

V: TRBV10-1
length: 14
J: TRBJ2-3
D: TRBD2
CDR3: CASSSGSGTDTQYF

V: TRBV18
length: 14
J: TRBJ1-4
D: .
CDR3: CASSGQTGGEKLFF

V: TRBV19
length: 18
J: TRBJ2-3
D: TRBD2
CDR3: CASSKPGLAGASTDTQYF

V: TRBV19
length: 15
J: TRBJ1-2
D: .
CDR3: CASSVIGSDGYGYTF

V: TRBV4-2
length: 17
J: TRBJ2-7
D: .
CDR3: CASSRKGAAGIFYEQYF

V: TRBV18
length: 15
J: TRBJ2-3
D: TRBD2
CDR3: CASSPAILASDTQYF

V: TRBV5-1
length: 14
J: TRBJ1-2
D: .
CDR3: CASSHTQGLYGYTF

V: TRBV6-5
length: 14
J: TRBJ1-5
D: .
CDR3: CASSYAHSNQPQHF

V: TRBV6-5
length: 13
J: .
D: .
CDR3: CASPEVGPYEQYF

V: TRBV7-2
length: 12
J: TRBJ1-6
D: .
CDR3: CASSGNNSPLHF

V: TRBV5-1
length: 15
J: TRBJ2-3
D: .
CDR3: CASSLLARGTDTQYF

V: TRBV6-4
length: 15
J: TRBJ1-1
D: .
CDR3: CASSESWGREVEAFF

V: TRBV7-9
length: 12
J: TRBJ1-2
D: .
CDR3: CASSFIGYGYTF

V: TRBV28
length: 13
J: TRBJ1-4
D: .
CDR3: CASSLGVEEKLFF

V: TRBV6-5
length: 14
J: TRBJ2-5
D: .
CDR3: CASSQDYTAETQYF

V: TRBV10-2
length: 17
J: TRBJ2-7
D: TRBD1
CDR3: CASRNTAKGAGAYEQYF

V: TRBV5-4
length: 15
J: TRBJ2-6
D: .
CDR3: CASSYWVGGANVLTF

V: TRBV29-1
length: 13
J: TRBJ2-7
D: TRBD1
CDR3: CSVGKTGSYEQYF

V: TRBV5-1
length: 15
J: TRBJ1-1
D: .
CDR3: CASSLAGTRDTEAFF

V: TRBV5-1
length: 16
J: TRBJ1-3
D: TRBD1
CDR3: CASSSDRKSSGNTIYF

V: TRBV5-1
length: 15
J: TRBJ2-1
D: TRBD1
CDR3: CASSSGQEGLNEQFF

V: TRBV18
length: 13
J: TRBJ1-1
D: .
CDR3: CASSPGRGREAFF

V: TRBV28
length: 12
J: TRBJ2-7
D: .
CDR3: CAIDGVGDEQYF

V: TRBV14
length: 18
J: TRBJ1-1
D: .
CDR3: CASSQGHSSLMWNTEAFF

V: TRBV7-9
length: 13
J: TRBJ1-4
D: .
CDR3: CASSPITVGELFF

V: TRBV18
length: 16
J: TRBJ1-5
D: .
CDR3: CASSPRRVSSNQPQHF

V: TRBV28
length: 15
J: TRBJ1-3
D: .
CDR3: CASRDSILSGNTIYF

V: TRBV5-1
length: 16
J: TRBJ2-3
D: TRBD2
CDR3: CASSRVTSGRADTQYF

V: TRBV14
length: 18
J: TRBJ2-7
D: .
CDR3: CASSQVGDWGTGYYEQYF

V: TRBV25-1
length: 14
J: TRBJ2-2
D: TRBD1
CDR3: CASSDRGVPGELFF

V: TRBV28
length: 13
J: TRBJ1-2
D: .
CDR3: CASGAGQGYGYTF

V: TRBV29-1
length: 13
J: TRBJ2-5
D: .
CDR3: CSLTKGAGETQYF

V: TRBV11-2
length: 14
J: TRBJ1-2
D: .
CDR3: CASSPRQGNYGYTF

V: TRBV6-1
length: 15
J: TRBJ2-7
D: TRBD1
CDR3: CASRNLQGPNYEQYF

V: TRBV4-1
length: 14
J: TRBJ2-5
D: TRBD1
CDR3: CASSQNRGRETQYF

V: TRBV7-6
length: 12
J: TRBJ1-5
D: .
CDR3: CASSWEGQPQHF

V: TRBV2
length: 14
J: TRBJ1-2
D: .
CDR3: CASSELGDYHGYTF

V: TRBV6-5
length: 11
J: TRBJ1-2
D: .
CDR3: CASIGVYGYTF

V: TRBV10-3
length: 16
J: TRBJ2-1
D: TRBD2
CDR3: CAISLMETSGRNEQFF

V: TRBV4-3
length: 14
J: TRBJ1-5
D: .
CDR3: CASSQVADRQPQHF

V: TRBV4-1
length: 13
J: TRBJ2-7
D: .
CDR3: CASSPRGGGEQYF

V: TRBV18
length: 16
J: TRBJ2-1
D: TRBD2
CDR3: CASSRSAGGDSGEQFF

V: TRBV28
length: 14
J: TRBJ2-5
D: TRBD2
CDR3: CASSLAGAQETQYF

V: TRBV5-1
length: 14
J: TRBJ1-4
D: TRBD1
CDR3: CASSLSGGPEKLFF

V: TRBV7-2
length: 15
J: TRBJ1-4
D: .
CDR3: CASSLPFGHNEKLFF

V: TRBV6-5
length: 13
J: TRBJ1-1
D: .
CDR3: CASSYSQGTEAFF

V: TRBV5-6
length: 12
J: TRBJ1-2
D: .
CDR3: CASSSGGYGYTF

V: TRBV28
length: 12
J: TRBJ1-5
D: .
CDR3: CASRNQVQPQHF

V: TRBV13
length: 12
J: TRBJ2-7
D: .
CDR3: CASSFVGYEQYF

V: TRBV19
length: 18
J: TRBJ1-1
D: .
CDR3: CASNSPPGRGRMNTEAFF

V: TRBV7-6
length: 13
J: TRBJ1-2
D: .
CDR3: CASSSDENYGYTF

V: TRBV6-1
length: 12
J: TRBJ1-2
D: .
CDR3: CASSRDGGIYTF

V: TRBV28
length: 16
J: TRBJ2-3
D: .
CDR3: CASRTSSARGTDTQYF

V: TRBV6-4
length: 14
J: TRBJ2-2
D: .
CDR3: CASSAGDDTGELFF